One sample yielded the 16 T cell receptor beta chains listed below, sequenced in a study of blood T cell repertoires in COVID-19. Only in-frame clones appear in the TCRdb table, and some are missing; sequencing was by immunoSEQ multiplex PCR. The data show 24,000 or so clones, with approximately 87% seen just once and about 25% held by the top ten. The sample consisted of peripheral blood. The receptors stem from a human donor with active COVID-19. The donor label of this sample is uncertain.

The chain uses TRBV7-2 and TRBJ1-1; TRBD1 matches at 7 bases. V trimming: 5 bases; J trimming: 1 base; junction bases outside the gene matches: 1. The germline gives CDR1 SGHTA, CDR2 FQGNSA. The CDR3 totals 13 residues. CDR3 nucleotide sequence: TGTGCCAGCAGCCGACAGGGGAACACTGAAGCTTTCTTT. Translating it yields CASSRQGNTEAFF.

V is TRBV9 and J is TRBJ1-4, with D possibly matching TRBD1 (5 bases). The CDR3 is 15 residues long. V was clipped by 0 bases and J by 8 bases, with 14 bases between them. From germline, CDR1 is SGDLS and CDR2 YYNGEE. This chain's CDR3 is CASSVATRGYEKLFF. CDR3 nucleotides: TGTGCCAGCAGCGTAGCTACAAGGGGATACGAAAAACTGTTTTTT.

V is TRBV18 and J is TRBJ2-2; possible D gene TRBD1, 5 bases. Germline CDR1 reads KGHSH; CDR2 reads LQKENI. Trimming shortened V by 6 bases and J by 1 base, and 6 bases separated the two germline ends. This CDR3 is 13 amino acids long. CDR3 protein: CASSGQNTGELFF. For the CDR3, the DNA is TGTGCCAGCTCCGGACAGAACACCGGGGAGCTGTTTTTT. Full variable domain (outside the CDR3, taken from reference TRBV18 and TRBJ2-2): NAGVMQNPRHLVRRRGQEARLRCSPMKGHSHVYWYRQLPEEGLKFMVYLQKENIIDESGMPKERFSAEFPKEGPSILRIQQVVRGDSAAYFCASSGQNTGELFFGEGSRLTVL.

This chain's CDR3 is CAWRGRDGEKLFF. The DNA of the CDR3 is TGTGCCTGGAGGGGGAGGGACGGTGAAAAACTGTTTTTT. The chain is built from TRBV30 and TRBJ1-4; perhaps TRBD1 as D (5 bases). The CDR3 extends over 13 amino acids. Trimming cost V 3 bases and J 7 bases, with 12 bases left between them. CDR1 is GTSNPN, CDR2 SVGIG, per germline (reference sequence).

V is TRBV5-5 and J is TRBJ1-1; TRBD1 is a possible D gene (6 bases). This CDR3 comprises 16 residues. Trimming pared 4 bases from V and 6 bases from J, leaving 22 bases between. Germline assignment: CDR1 SGHKS and CDR2 YYEKEE (reference sequence). The CDR3 loop is CASSLKPGGSLPEAFF. DNA of the CDR3: TGTGCCAGCAGCCTCAAGCCGGGGGGCTCATTGCCTGAAGCTTTCTTT.

The chain uses TRBV7-3 and TRBJ2-5; the match to TRBD1 covers 9 bases. The V segment lost 3 bases and the J segment 5 bases; nucleotides outside the gene matches: 7. Germline CDR1 reads SGHTA; CDR2 reads FQGTGA. The CDR3 runs to 15 residues. CDR3 loop: CASSFLQGAGETQYF. The DNA of the CDR3 is TGTGCCAGCAGCTTCCTACAGGGGGCCGGGGAGACCCAGTACTTC.

The rearrangement uses TRBV19 and TRBJ2-5; D is perhaps TRBD2 (6 bases). Germline CDR1 LNHDA, CDR2 SQIVND (reference sequence). The CDR3 loop spans 12 amino acids. Trimming left V 10 bases short and J 1 base short, with 10 bases between. Here the CDR3 DNA reads TGTGCCACTGGGACTCCCCAAGAGACCCAGTACTTC. Translated: CATGTPQETQYF.

The V gene is TRBV7-2, the J gene TRBJ2-7, with 11 positions matching TRBD2. The V and J ends lost 5 bases and 0 bases, in that order; junction bases with no gene match: 3. CDR1 and CDR2 from the germline V gene are SGHTA and FQGNSA. This CDR3 has 15 residues. CDR3 protein: CASSAGLAASYEQYF. Written as DNA, the CDR3 is TGTGCCAGCAGCGCGGGACTAGCGGCCTCCTACGAGCAGTACTTC. Drawing the rest from reference TRBV7-2 and TRBJ2-7, the complete variable domain is GAGVSQSPSNKVTEKGKDVELRCDPISGHTALYWYRQSLGQGLEFLIYFQGNSAPDKSGLPSDRFSAERTGGSVSTLTIQRTQQEDSAVYLCASSAGLAASYEQYFGPGTRLTVT.

The chain has TRBV5-1 and TRBJ2-7; 11 nucleotides agree with TRBD2. Losses at the gene ends were 6 bases for V and 4 bases for J; bases not matched to a gene: 6. Germline CDR1 reads SGHRS; CDR2 reads YFSETQ. The CDR3 covers 14 residues. CDR3 in amino acids: CASNRLAGTYEQYF. CDR3 sequence (DNA): TGCGCCAGCAACAGACTAGCGGGAACATACGAGCAGTACTTC.

This chain links TRBV6-4 with TRBJ2-4, with D uncertain. The length of the CDR3 is 19 residues. Trimming left V 1 base short and J 0 bases short, with 19 bases between. Per the germline V gene, CDR1 is MRHNA and CDR2 is SNTAGT. The CDR3 DNA follows: TGTGCCAGCAGTGACTGTTGGAGCATAAGATTACTAGCCAAAAACATTCAGTACTTC. As protein: CASSDCWSIRLLAKNIQYF.

V is TRBV6-5 and J is TRBJ2-7; 7 bases align to TRBD1. V was pared by 5 bases and J by 6 bases, with 10 bases of the junction left unmatched. This CDR3 comprises 14 residues. Germline V gene data show CDR1 as MNHEY and CDR2 as SVGAGI. The CDR3 nucleotides read TGTGCCAGCAGTATTCGACAGGGTCCGTCCGAGCAGTACTTC. Residues: CASSIRQGPSEQYF.

With respect to this clone: Germline and junction disagree at one end, which may indicate a read error. The rearrangement links TRBV6-4 to TRBJ2-5, with D tentatively TRBD2 (5 bases). The CDR3 is made up of 10 amino acids. CDR1 and CDR2 from the germline V gene are MRHNA and SNTAGT. CDR3 amino acids: CGVTKETQYF. The CDR3 DNA sequence: TGCGGGGTGACTAAGGAGACCCAGTACTTC.

This chain links TRBV27 with TRBJ2-3; D uncertain. Trimming took off 5 bases at V and 7 bases at J, with 16 bases between the two ends. CDR3 length: 14 residues. Germline V lookup: CDR1 MNHEY, CDR2 SMNVEV (reference sequence). The CDR3 bases are TGTGCCAGCAGTACGGGTCCCGCTGGCAATACGCAGTATTTT. It encodes CASSTGPAGNTQYF.

The chain is built from TRBV5-1 and TRBJ2-3; 7 positions agree with TRBD2. Germline V lookup: CDR1 SGHRS, CDR2 YFSETQ. With V trimmed by 4 bases and J by 4 bases, 6 bases remained unmatched. This CDR3 is 14 amino acids long. For the CDR3, the DNA is TGCGCCAGCAGCGTGCGGGAGAGCGCAGATACGCAGTATTTT. It encodes CASSVRESADTQYF.

The chain combines TRBV21-1 with TRBJ2-7; the table assigns TRBD1, which was not confirmed against the DNA. TRBV21-1 is shown as a pseudogene. CDR3 length: 15 residues. This CDR3 is CASSKEQGDLLEQYF. In DNA, the CDR3 is TGTGCCAGCAGCAAAGAACAGGGTGACCTTCTCGAGCAGTACTTC.

V is TRBV9 and J is TRBJ2-2, with 13 bases lining up with TRBD2. The CDR3 runs to 15 residues. V gave up 0 bases and J gave up 7 bases; unmatched junction bases: 0. Germline CDR1 reads SGDLS; CDR2 reads YYNGEE. CDR3 DNA: TGTGCCAGCAGCGTAGGACTAGCGGGAGGCGGGGAGCTGTTTTTT. It encodes CASSVGLAGGGELFF.